The 13 T cell receptor beta chains given below trace back to one sample, sequenced in a study of CD8 T cells in Susac syndrome. Roughly 0.45 to 1 ug RNA was reverse transcribed with random hexamers. TCRdb re-analysed the immunoSEQ multiplex PCR reads in MiXCR, keeping a single row per CDR3 protein. The sample lists approximately 180,000 distinct CDR3 sequences, under 95% occurring once. The specimen was CD4+ T cells from PBMCs. These receptor sequences come from a human donor with multiple sclerosis.

V usage is TRBV3-1 and J usage is TRBJ2-1; 10 positions match TRBD2. J was trimmed by 12 bases and V by 6 bases; bases with no gene match: 11. Germline CDR1 LGHDT, CDR2 YNNKEL (reference sequence). The CDR3 runs to 14 residues. DNA of the CDR3: TGTGCCAGCAGAGCGAGCGGGGGGGCAACTGGGCAGTTCTTC. Translated, it gives CASRASGGATGQFF.

This sequence joins TRBV7-2 and TRBJ2-2, with D uncertain. This CDR3 contains 13 residues. Deletions cut 2 bases from V and 4 bases from J, with 5 bases between. The germline V gene has CDR1 SGHTA and CDR2 FQGNSA. CDR3 amino acids: CASSLYGTGELFF. CDR3 DNA sequence: TGTGCCAGCAGCTTATACGGCACCGGGGAGCTGTTTTTT.

The CDR3 sequence is CASSIPAGGSYEQFF. CDR3 nucleotide sequence: TGTGCCAGTAGTATTCCAGCGGGGGGGTCGTATGAGCAGTTCTTC. V usage is TRBV19 and J usage is TRBJ2-1; 10 bases map to TRBD2. Germline V gene lookup returns CDR1 LNHDA and CDR2 SQIVND (reference sequence). V was clipped by 3 bases and J by 8 bases; unmatched bases: 7. CDR3 length equals 15 residues.

This chain uses TRBV5-1 with TRBJ2-5, with 10 bases lining up with TRBD1. In germline, CDR1 is SGHRS, CDR2 YFSETQ. This CDR3 is built from 16 residues. The J segment lost 2 bases and the V segment lost 2 bases, leaving 6 bases of the junction unmatched. CDR3 sequence reads: CASSFAGQGTQETQYF. Here the CDR3 DNA reads TGCGCCAGCAGCTTCGCGGGACAGGGGACTCAAGAGACCCAGTACTTC.

The chain joins TRBV7-9 to TRBJ1-6; D gene uncertain. This CDR3 has 11 residues. Trimming stripped 5 bases from V and 12 bases from J, with 8 bases between. Looked up from germline, CDR1 is SEHNR and CDR2 is FQNEAQ (reference sequence). The CDR3 region is CASSLRGPLHF. In DNA form, the CDR3 reads TGTGCCAGCAGCCTTCGAGGACCCCTCCACTTT.

This sequence joins TRBV7-3 and TRBJ1-1; D perhaps matches TRBD1 (6 bases). The CDR3 has 14 amino acids. V was clipped by 5 bases and J by 0 bases, with 10 bases between them. In germline, CDR1 is SGHTA, CDR2 FQGTGA. The CDR3 coding sequence is TGTGCCAGCAGCCCGGACAGCATGAACACTGAAGCTTTCTTT. Translated: CASSPDSMNTEAFF.

The chain is built from TRBV19 and TRBJ1-6, with 8 positions matching TRBD1. Germline-derived CDR1 and CDR2 are LNHDA and SQIVND (reference sequence). V lost 5 bases, J lost 10 bases, and 7 bases stayed unmatched. This CDR3 region has 14 residues. The CDR3 spells CASSPPDRGSPLHF. The CDR3 DNA is TGTGCCAGTAGTCCACCCGACAGGGGATCACCCCTCCACTTT. Supplemented by reference TRBV19 and TRBJ1-6, the full variable domain reads DGGITQSPKYLFRKEGQNVTLSCEQNLNHDAMYWYRQDPGQGLRLIYYSQIVNDFQKGDIAEGYSVSREKKESFPLTVTSAQKNPTAFYLCASSPPDRGSPLHFGNGTRLTVT.

V usage is TRBV28 and J usage is TRBJ2-7; 10 nucleotides line up with TRBD1. Trimming at V came to 5 bases and at J to 4 bases, leaving 17 bases not matched to a gene. CDR3 length: 18 amino acids. Looked up from germline, CDR1 is MDHEN and CDR2 is SYDVKM. The CDR3, as DNA: TGTGCCAGCAGTCCGCTCCGGGACAGGGGTCCATATCATTACGAGCAGTACTTC. It yields the protein CASSPLRDRGPYHYEQYF. The entire variable domain, with the rest obtained from reference TRBV28 and TRBJ2-7, is as follows: DVKVTQSSRYLVKRTGEKVFLECVQDMDHENMFWYRQDPGLGLRLIYFSYDVKMKEKGDIPEGYSVSREKKERFSLILESASTNQTSMYLCASSPLRDRGPYHYEQYFGPGTRLTVT.

The chain joins TRBV28 to TRBJ1-1; D unclear. This CDR3 is 15 amino acids long. V was trimmed by 5 bases and J by 1 base, leaving 14 bases between them. Germline values: CDR1 MDHEN, CDR2 SYDVKM. The CDR3: CASSPPGTANTEAFF. The DNA for the CDR3 is TGTGCCAGCAGTCCCCCAGGCACAGCGAACACTGAAGCTTTCTTT.

V gene TRBV5-8 combines with J gene TRBJ2-1; a weak D match, TRBD2 (7 bases). CDR1 is SGHTS, CDR2 YDEGEE, per germline. Deletions cut 4 bases from V and 6 bases from J, with 20 bases between. CDR3 length: 16 residues. For the CDR3, the DNA is TGTGCCAGCAGCCGTGCTTGGGGGGAGGGGGGCAATGAGCAGTTCTTC. It yields the protein CASSRAWGEGGNEQFF.

The J gene is TRBJ1-2, the V gene TRBV30; D unclear. This CDR3 has 14 amino acids. Germline CDR1 is GTSNPN and CDR2 is SVGIG (reference sequence). With 0 bases removed from V and 4 bases from J, the gap between germline ends came to 12 bases. CDR3 nucleotides: TGTGCCTGGAGTGTGGATGCTCAGCTCTATGGCTACACCTTC. Amino acids: CAWSVDAQLYGYTF. Supplemented by reference TRBV30 and TRBJ1-2, the full variable domain reads SQTIHQWPATLVQPVGSPLSLECTVEGTSNPNLYWYRQAAGRGLQLLFYSVGIGQISSEVPQNLSASRPQDRQFILSSKKLLLSDSGFYLCAWSVDAQLYGYTFGSGTRLTVV.

V and J are TRBV30 and TRBJ2-1; a weak D match, TRBD2 (5 bases). Trimming left V 2 bases short and J 7 bases short, with 21 bases between. CDR3 length: 16 residues. Per the germline V gene, CDR1 is GTSNPN and CDR2 is SVGIG (reference sequence). CDR3 DNA: TGTGCCTGGAGTTCTTCCGGACTTAAGATTGGGAATGAGCAGTTCTTC. It is translated as CAWSSSGLKIGNEQFF.

J is TRBJ1-4 and V is TRBV7-9, with TRBD1 matching 7 bases. This CDR3 spans 14 amino acids. The germline CDR1 and CDR2 sequences are SEHNR and FQNEAQ (reference sequence). V shed 6 bases, J shed 5 bases, and the junction held 6 bases outside the gene matches. The CDR3 DNA follows: TGTGCCAGCAGACAAGGGACAGCCAATGAAAAACTGTTTTTT. Translating it yields CASRQGTANEKLFF.